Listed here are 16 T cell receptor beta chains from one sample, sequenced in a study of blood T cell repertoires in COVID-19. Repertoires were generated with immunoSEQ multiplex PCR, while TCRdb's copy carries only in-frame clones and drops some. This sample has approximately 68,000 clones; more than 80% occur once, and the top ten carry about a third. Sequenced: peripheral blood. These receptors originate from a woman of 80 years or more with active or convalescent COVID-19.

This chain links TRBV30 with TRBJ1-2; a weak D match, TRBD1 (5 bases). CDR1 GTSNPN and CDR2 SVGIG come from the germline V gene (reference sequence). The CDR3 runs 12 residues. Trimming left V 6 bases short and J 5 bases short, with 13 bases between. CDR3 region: CACRVRGYGYTF. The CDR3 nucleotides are TGTGCCTGCAGGGTTAGGGGATATGGCTACACCTTC.

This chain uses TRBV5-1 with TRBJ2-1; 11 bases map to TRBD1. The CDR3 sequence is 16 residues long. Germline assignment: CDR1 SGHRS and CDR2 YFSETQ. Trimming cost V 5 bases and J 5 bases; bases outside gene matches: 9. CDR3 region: CASRQGGTGGNNEQFF. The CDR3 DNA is TGCGCCAGCAGACAAGGCGGGACAGGGGGTAACAATGAGCAGTTCTTC.

In DNA form, the CDR3 reads TGTGCCAGTAGTTTCCAGGTCTCCTACAATGAGCAGTTCTTC. It translates to CASSFQVSYNEQFF. This chain connects TRBV19 to TRBJ2-1; D uncertain. The CDR3 runs 14 residues. Germline values: CDR1 LNHDA, CDR2 SQIVND (reference sequence). Trimming took 5 bases from V and 0 from J, leaving 8 bases between them.

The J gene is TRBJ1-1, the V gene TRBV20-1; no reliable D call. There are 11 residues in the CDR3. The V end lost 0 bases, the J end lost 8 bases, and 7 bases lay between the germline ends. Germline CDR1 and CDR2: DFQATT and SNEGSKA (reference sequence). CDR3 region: CSAREEREAFF. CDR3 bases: TGCAGTGCTAGAGAGGAGCGAGAAGCTTTCTTT.

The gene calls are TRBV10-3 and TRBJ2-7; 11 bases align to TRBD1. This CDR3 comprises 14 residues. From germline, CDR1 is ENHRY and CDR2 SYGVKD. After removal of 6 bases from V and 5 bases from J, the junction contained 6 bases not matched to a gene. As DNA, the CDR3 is TGTGCCATCAGGGGGACAGGGGGGATCAACGAGCAGTACTTC. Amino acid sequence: CAIRGTGGINEQYF.

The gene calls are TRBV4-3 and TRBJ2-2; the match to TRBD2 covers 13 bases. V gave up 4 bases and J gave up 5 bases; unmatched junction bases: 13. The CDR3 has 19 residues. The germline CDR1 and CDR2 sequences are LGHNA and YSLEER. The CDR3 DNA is TGCGCCAGCAGCCTAGACCCCGGACTAGCGGGGGCCGGAACCGGGGAGCTGTTTTTT. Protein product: CASSLDPGLAGAGTGELFF.

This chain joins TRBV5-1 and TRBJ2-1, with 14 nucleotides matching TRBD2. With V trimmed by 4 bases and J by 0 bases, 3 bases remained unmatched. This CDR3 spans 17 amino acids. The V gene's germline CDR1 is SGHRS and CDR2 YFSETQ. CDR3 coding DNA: TGCGCCAGCAGCCTAGGGACTAGCGGGAGCTCCTACAATGAGCAGTTCTTC. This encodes CASSLGTSGSSYNEQFF.

The CDR3 DNA reads as TGTGCCAGCAGCTCGGGACAGGTGCTTAACTATGGCTACACCTTC. Translated: CASSSGQVLNYGYTF. V and J are TRBV5-8 and TRBJ1-2; TRBD1 aligns across 8 bases. The CDR3 sequence is 15 residues long. Trimming removed 3 bases from V and 1 base from J; junction bases left unmatched: 5. In germline, CDR1 is SGHTS, CDR2 YDEGEE.

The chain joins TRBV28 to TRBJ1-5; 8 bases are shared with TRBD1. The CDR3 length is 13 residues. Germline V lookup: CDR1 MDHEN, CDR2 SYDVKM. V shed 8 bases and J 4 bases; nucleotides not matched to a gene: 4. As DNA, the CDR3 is TGTGCCAGCTCACAGGGGGGGAATCAGCCCCAGCATTTT. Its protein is CASSQGGNQPQHF.

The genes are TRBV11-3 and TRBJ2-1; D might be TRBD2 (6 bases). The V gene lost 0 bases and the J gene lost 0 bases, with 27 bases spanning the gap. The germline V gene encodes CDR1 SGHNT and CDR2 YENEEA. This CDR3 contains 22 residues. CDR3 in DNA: TGTGCCAGCAGCTTAGACCTCTTCCATCCGGCGACTATGACTAGCTCCTACAATGAGCAGTTCTTC. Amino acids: CASSLDLFHPATMTSSYNEQFF.

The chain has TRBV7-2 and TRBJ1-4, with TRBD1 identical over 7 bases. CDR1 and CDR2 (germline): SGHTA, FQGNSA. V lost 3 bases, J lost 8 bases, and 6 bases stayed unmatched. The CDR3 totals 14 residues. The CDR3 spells CASSLNRGSEKLFF. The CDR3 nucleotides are TGTGCCAGCAGCTTGAACAGGGGAAGCGAAAAACTGTTTTTT.

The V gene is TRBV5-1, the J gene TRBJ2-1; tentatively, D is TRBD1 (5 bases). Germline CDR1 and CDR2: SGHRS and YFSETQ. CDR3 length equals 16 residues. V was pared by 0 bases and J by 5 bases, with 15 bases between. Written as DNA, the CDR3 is TGCGCCAGCAGCTTGGTTGGGGCAGACAGAAACAATGAGCAGTTCTTC. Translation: CASSLVGADRNNEQFF.

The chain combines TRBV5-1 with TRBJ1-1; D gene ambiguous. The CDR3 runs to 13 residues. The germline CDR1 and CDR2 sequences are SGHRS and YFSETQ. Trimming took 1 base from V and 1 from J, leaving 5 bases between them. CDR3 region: CASSLRGNTEAFF. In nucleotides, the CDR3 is TGCGCCAGCAGCTTGCGGGGGAACACTGAAGCTTTCTTT.

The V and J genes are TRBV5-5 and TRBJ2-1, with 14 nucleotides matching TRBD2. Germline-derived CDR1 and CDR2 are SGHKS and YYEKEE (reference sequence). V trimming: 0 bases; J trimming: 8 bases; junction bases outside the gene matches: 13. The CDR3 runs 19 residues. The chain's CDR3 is CASSLGLAGGPLVWHEQFF. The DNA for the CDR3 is TGTGCCAGCAGCTTGGGACTAGCGGGGGGGCCCCTTGTTTGGCATGAGCAGTTCTTC.

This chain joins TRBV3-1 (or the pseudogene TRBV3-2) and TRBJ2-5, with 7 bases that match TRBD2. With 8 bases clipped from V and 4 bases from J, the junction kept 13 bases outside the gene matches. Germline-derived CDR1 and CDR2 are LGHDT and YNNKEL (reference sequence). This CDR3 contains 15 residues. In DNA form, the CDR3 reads TGTGCCAGCGAGGGCGGGGGACGATTAGGAGAGACCCAGTACTTC. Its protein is CASEGGGRLGETQYF.

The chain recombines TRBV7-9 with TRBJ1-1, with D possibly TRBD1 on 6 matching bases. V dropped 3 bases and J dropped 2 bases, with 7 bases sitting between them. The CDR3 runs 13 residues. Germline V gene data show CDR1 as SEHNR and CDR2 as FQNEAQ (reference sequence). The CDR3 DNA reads TGTGCCAGCAGCTTGACAGGTAACACTGAAGCTTTCTTT. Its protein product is CASSLTGNTEAFF.